A selection of T cell receptor beta chains follows, all from one sample in a study of cytomegalovirus exposure and HLA in healthy donors. Profiled with immunoSEQ multiplex PCR; TCRdb holds only in-frame clones, not every one. The sample includes 130,000 or so clones, roughly four fifths of them seen just once. Sequencing input: PBMCs. These receptors originate from a woman between 55 and 75 years old in good health and CMV-seronegative. Both conserved end residues are part of each CDR3. Fields, in order: D gene, V gene, J gene, clone size, CDR3 protein, CDR3 DNA. A D gene is named only where the DNA matches it firmly. The size entry is marked missing in some rows and otherwise reads once, few, many or a size class.

NA,TRBV9,TRBJ1-2,NA,CASSVGEGDTFGGYTF,TGTGCCAGCAGCGTAGGAGAGGGTGACACATTTGGAGGCTACACCTTC
TRBD1,TRBV5-6,TRBJ2-5,NA,CASMRGRGLETQYF,TGTGCCAGCATGAGGGGCAGGGGGCTTGAGACCCAGTACTTC
NA,TRBV6-5,TRBJ2-1,NA,CASSYSRGRDNEQFF,TGTGCCAGCAGTTACTCTAGGGGGAGAGACAATGAGCAGTTCTTC
TRBD1,TRBV19,TRBJ2-7,NA,CASSQPGTVIYEQYF,TGTGCCAGTAGCCAACCCGGGACAGTTATCTACGAGCAGTACTTC
NA,TRBV5-6,TRBJ1-2,NA,CASSLDRNYGYTF,TGTGCCAGCAGCTTGGACAGAAACTATGGCTACACCTTC
TRBD1,TRBV18,TRBJ1-4,NA,CASSPEGQGPNEKLFF,TGTGCCAGCTCACCTGAAGGACAGGGGCCTAATGAAAAACTGTTTTTT
NA,TRBV7-2,TRBJ2-1,NA,CASSLQRGTRGSHEQFF,TGTGCCAGCAGCTTACAGCGAGGGACTCGAGGGAGTCATGAGCAGTTCTTC
NA,TRBV9,TRBJ1-2,NA,CASSVFGGDRPGYGYTF,TGTGCCAGCAGCGTATTCGGGGGGGACCGCCCAGGCTATGGCTACACCTTC
NA,TRBV2,TRBJ2-7,NA,CASRAEPSYEQYF,TGTGCCAGCAGAGCGGAACCCTCCTACGAGCAGTACTTC
NA,TRBV23-1,TRBJ1-4,NA,CASSQSPFGRAKDEKLFF,TGCGCCAGCAGTCAATCTCCATTTGGGCGGGCGAAGGATGAAAAACTGTTTTTT
TRBD1,TRBV5-1,TRBJ2-2,few,CASSFGQAGTGELFF,TGCGCCAGCAGCTTTGGACAGGCGGGCACCGGGGAGCTGTTTTTT
TRBD1,TRBV2,TRBJ2-7,NA,CASSEARQGPYEQYF,TGTGCCAGCAGTGAAGCCCGACAGGGACCCTACGAGCAGTACTTC
TRBD1,TRBV5-1,TRBJ1-1,NA,CASSAGTANTEAFF,TGCGCCAGCAGCGCTGGGACAGCGAACACTGAAGCTTTCTTT
TRBD1,TRBV30,TRBJ1-2,NA,CAWKWDRSYGYTF,TGTGCCTGGAAGTGGGACAGATCATATGGCTACACCTTC
NA,TRBV5-8,TRBJ2-5,NA,CASSLARLGTQYF,TGTGCCAGCAGCTTGGCCAGGTTGGGGACCCAGTACTTC
NA,TRBV4-1,TRBJ2-7,few,CASSSPDRRSYEQYF,TGCGCCAGCAGCTCTCCCGACAGGCGGTCCTACGAGCAGTACTTC
NA,TRBV28,TRBJ1-2,NA,CASSLGGRDFPRYTF,TGTGCCAGCAGTTTAGGTGGCAGGGACTTTCCTCGCTACACCTTC
NA,TRBV15,TRBJ2-3,NA,CATSNGGLLTDTQYF,TGTGCCACCAGCAATGGCGGCCTACTCACAGATACGCAGTATTTT
NA,TRBV27,TRBJ1-5,NA,CASSPNSQAPWAQHF,TGTGCCAGCAGTCCCAATTCACAGGCCCCCTGGGCCCAGCATTTT
NA,TRBV19,TRBJ1-4,NA,CASSIGREDEKLFF,TGTGCCAGTAGTATCGGGAGGGAAGATGAAAAACTGTTTTTT
NA,TRBV6-1,TRBJ1-1,NA,CASRETKDSRKGEAFF,TGTGCCAGCAGAGAAACGAAGGACAGCCGGAAAGGTGAAGCTTTCTTT
TRBD1,TRBV4-2,TRBJ1-2,NA,CASSQVGTERFGYTF,TGTGCCAGCAGCCAAGTGGGGACAGAACGGTTCGGCTACACCTTC
NA,TRBV7-9,TRBJ2-4,NA,CASSSGGQGSQYF,TGTGCCAGCAGCTCGGGAGGACAGGGCTCCCAATACTTC
TRBD2,TRBV5-1,TRBJ2-3,NA,CASSTERGGADTQYF,TGCGCCAGCAGCACCGAGCGCGGGGGGGCGGATACGCAGTATTTT
TRBD1,TRBV11-1,TRBJ2-2,few,CASSSTGTNTGELFF,TGTGCCAGCAGCTCGACAGGGACGAACACCGGGGAGCTGTTTTTT
TRBD1,TRBV7-9,TRBJ2-4,NA,CASSPQGALGNIQYF,TGTGCCAGCAGCCCTCAGGGGGCGCTGGGAAACATTCAGTACTTC
NA,TRBV15,TRBJ1-1,NA,CATSRRTSQREAFF,TGTGCCACCAGCAGGCGAACCTCACAGAGAGAAGCTTTCTTT
NA,TRBV4-1,TRBJ2-7,NA,CASSLPGTYEQYF,TGCGCCAGCTCTCTTCCGGGGACCTACGAGCAGTACTTC
TRBD2,TRBV27,TRBJ2-7,NA,CASSHSGRRGEQYF,TGTGCCAGCAGTCATAGCGGGAGAAGAGGCGAGCAGTACTTC
NA,TRBV7-3,TRBJ1-4,NA,CASSLLGLEKLFF,TGTGCCAGCAGCTTACTGGGCCTTGAAAAACTGTTTTTT